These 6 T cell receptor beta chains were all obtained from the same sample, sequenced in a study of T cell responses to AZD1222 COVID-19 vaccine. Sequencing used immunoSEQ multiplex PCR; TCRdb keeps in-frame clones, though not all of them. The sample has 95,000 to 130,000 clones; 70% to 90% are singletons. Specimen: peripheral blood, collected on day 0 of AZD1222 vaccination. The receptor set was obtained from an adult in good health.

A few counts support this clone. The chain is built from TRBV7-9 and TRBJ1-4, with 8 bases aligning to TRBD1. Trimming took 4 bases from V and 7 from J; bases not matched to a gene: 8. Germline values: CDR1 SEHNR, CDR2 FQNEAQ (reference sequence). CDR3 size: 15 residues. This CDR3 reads CASSSRTGRREKLFF. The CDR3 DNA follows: TGTGCCAGCAGCTCCCGGACAGGGAGGCGTGAAAAACTGTTTTTT.

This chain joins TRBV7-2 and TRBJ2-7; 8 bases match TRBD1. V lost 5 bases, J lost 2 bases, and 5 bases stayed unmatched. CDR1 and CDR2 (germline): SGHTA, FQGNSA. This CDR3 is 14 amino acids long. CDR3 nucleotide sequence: TGTGCCAGCAGCCCCCAGGGGGCTACCTACGAGCAGTACTTC. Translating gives CASSPQGATYEQYF.

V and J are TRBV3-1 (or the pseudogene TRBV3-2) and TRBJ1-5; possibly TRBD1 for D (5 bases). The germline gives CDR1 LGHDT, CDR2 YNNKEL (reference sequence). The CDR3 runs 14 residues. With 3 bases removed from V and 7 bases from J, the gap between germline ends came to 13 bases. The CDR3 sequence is CASSQDGTVQPQHF. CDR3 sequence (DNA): TGTGCCAGCAGCCAGGACGGGACCGTCCAGCCCCAGCATTTT.

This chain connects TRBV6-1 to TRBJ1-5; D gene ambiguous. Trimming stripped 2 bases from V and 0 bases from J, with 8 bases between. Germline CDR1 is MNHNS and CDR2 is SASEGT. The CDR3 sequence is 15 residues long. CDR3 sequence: CASSEIKGSNQPQHF. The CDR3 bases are TGTGCCAGCAGTGAAATAAAGGGTAGCAATCAGCCCCAGCATTTT.

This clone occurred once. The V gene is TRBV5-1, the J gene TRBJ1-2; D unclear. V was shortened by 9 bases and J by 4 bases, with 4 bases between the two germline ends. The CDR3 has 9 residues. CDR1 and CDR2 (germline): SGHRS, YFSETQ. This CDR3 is CAIRYGYTF. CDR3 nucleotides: TGCGCCATCCGCTATGGCTACACCTTC.

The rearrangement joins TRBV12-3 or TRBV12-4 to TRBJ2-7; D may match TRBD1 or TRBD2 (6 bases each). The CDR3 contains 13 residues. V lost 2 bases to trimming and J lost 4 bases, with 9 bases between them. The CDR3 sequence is CASSLRGPYEQYF. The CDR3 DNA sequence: TGTGCCAGCAGTTTACGGGGGCCTTACGAGCAGTACTTC.